A single sample gave rise to the 2 T cell receptor beta chains below, sequenced in a study of CD8+ T cells in alopecia areata. RNA extraction was followed by reverse transcription into cDNA, which acted as the sequencing template. Profiled with immunoSEQ multiplex PCR; TCRdb holds only in-frame clones, not every one. Here the sample spans some 240,000 clones, approximately 57% being singletons. Treatment meaning: oral pan-JAK inhibitor, 5-10 mg twice daily. The specimen comprised CD4+ T cells sorted from blood, sampled at week 4, from a patient treated with tofacitinib. Source of these receptors: a human donor with alopecia areata.

The V and J genes are TRBV25-1 and TRBJ1-2; a weak D match, TRBD1 (5 bases). With 5 bases removed from V and 4 bases from J, the gap between germline ends came to 14 bases. The CDR3 is made up of 14 amino acids. The germline V gene encodes CDR1 MGHDK and CDR2 SYGVNS. This chain's CDR3 is CASSSWGGSYGYTF. The CDR3 coding sequence is TGTGCCAGCAGTTCCTGGGGGGGAAGCTATGGCTACACCTTC.

This clone was seen a handful of times. The chain employs TRBV5-1 and TRBJ1-1; 8 bases map to TRBD1. The germline V gene has CDR1 SGHRS and CDR2 YFSETQ. The CDR3 sequence is 14 residues long. Trimming took 4 bases from V and 1 from J; bases not matched to a gene: 3. CDR3 DNA sequence: TGCGCCAGCAGCCCAGGGGGCCAGAACACTGAAGCTTTCTTT. Translated: CASSPGGQNTEAFF.